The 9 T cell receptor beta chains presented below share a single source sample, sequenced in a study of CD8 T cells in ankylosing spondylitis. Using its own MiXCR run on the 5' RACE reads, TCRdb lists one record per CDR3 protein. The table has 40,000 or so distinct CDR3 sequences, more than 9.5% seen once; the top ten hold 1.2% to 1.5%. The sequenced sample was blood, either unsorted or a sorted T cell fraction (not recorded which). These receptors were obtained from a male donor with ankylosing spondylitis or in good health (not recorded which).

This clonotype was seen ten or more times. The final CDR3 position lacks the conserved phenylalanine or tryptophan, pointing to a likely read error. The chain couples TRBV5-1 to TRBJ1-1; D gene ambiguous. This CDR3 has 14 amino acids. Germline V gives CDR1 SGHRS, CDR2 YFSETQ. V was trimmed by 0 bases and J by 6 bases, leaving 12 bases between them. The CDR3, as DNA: TGCGCCAGCAGCTTGGAACGCCTGGGCGCTGAAGCTTTCCTT. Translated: CASSLERLGAEAFL.

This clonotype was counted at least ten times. This CDR3 reads CASTRQGGPYF. The CDR3 DNA follows: TGTGCCAGCACTCGACAGGGCGGTCCGTACTTC. This chain uses TRBV2 with TRBJ2-7, with TRBD1 matching over 7 bases. The trim removed 7 bases at V and 12 bases at J, leaving 9 bases unmatched. Germline CDR1 and CDR2: SNHLY and FYNNEI. The CDR3 length is 11 residues.

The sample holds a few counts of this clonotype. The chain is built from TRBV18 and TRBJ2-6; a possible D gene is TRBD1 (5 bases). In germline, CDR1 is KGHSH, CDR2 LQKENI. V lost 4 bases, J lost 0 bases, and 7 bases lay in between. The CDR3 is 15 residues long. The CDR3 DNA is TGTGCCAGCTCACGCGACAGCTCTGGGGCCAACGTCCTGACTTTC. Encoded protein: CASSRDSSGANVLTF. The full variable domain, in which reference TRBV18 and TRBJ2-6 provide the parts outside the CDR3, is NAGVMQNPRHLVRRRGQEARLRCSPMKGHSHVYWYRQLPEEGLKFMVYLQKENIIDESGMPKERFSAEFPKEGPSILRIQQVVRGDSAAYFCASSRDSSGANVLTFGAGSRLTVL.

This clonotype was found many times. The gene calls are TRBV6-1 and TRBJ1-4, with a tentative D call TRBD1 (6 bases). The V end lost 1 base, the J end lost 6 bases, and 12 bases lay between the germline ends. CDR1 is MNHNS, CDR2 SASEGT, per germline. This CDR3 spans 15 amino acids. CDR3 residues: CASSEGTGPHEKLFF. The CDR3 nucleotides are TGTGCCAGCAGTGAAGGAACAGGGCCTCATGAAAAACTGTTTTTT.

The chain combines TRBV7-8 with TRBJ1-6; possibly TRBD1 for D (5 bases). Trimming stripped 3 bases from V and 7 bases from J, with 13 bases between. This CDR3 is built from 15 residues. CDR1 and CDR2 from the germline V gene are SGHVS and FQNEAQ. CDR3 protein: CASSFLEGKNSPLHF. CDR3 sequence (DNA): TGTGCCAGCAGCTTTCTTGAGGGGAAGAATTCACCCCTCCACTTT. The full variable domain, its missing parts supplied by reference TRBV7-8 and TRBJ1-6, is GAGVSQSPRYKVAKRGQDVALRCDPISGHVSLFWYQQALGQGPEFLTYFQNEAQLDKSGLPSDRFFAERPEGSVSTLKIQRTQQEDSAVYLCASSFLEGKNSPLHFGNGTRLTVT.

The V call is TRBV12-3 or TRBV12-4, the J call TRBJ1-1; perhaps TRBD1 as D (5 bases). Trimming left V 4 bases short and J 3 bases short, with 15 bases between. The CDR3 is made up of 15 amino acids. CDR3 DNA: TGTGCCAGCAGTTCCGGATGGTTCAGGGACACTGAAGCTTTCTTT. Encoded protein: CASSSGWFRDTEAFF.

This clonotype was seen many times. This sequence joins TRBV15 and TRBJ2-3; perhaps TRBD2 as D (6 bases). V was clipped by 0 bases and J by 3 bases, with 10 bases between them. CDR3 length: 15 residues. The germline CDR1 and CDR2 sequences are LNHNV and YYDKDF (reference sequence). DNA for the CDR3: TGTGCCACCAGCAGAGAAGGGAGGAGGACAGATACGCAGTATTTT. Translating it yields CATSREGRRTDTQYF.

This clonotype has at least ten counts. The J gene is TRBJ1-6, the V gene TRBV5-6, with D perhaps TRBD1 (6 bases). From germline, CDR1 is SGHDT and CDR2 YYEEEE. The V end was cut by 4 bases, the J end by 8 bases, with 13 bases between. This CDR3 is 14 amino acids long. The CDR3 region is CASSLEQGYSPLHF. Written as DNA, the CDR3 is TGTGCCAGCAGCCTCGAACAGGGATATTCACCCCTCCACTTT.

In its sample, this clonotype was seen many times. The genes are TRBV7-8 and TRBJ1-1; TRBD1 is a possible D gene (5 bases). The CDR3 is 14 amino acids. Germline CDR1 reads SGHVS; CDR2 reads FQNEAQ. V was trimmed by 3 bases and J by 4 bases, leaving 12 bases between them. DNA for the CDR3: TGTGCCAGCAGCTTGGGGGACGGGGTCACTGAAGCTTTCTTT. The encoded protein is CASSLGDGVTEAFF.